A single sample gave rise to the 7 T cell receptor beta chains below, sequenced in a study of T cell responses to AZD1222 COVID-19 vaccine. Profiling relied on immunoSEQ multiplex PCR, and the TCRdb table lists in-frame clones only, not all of them. The repertoire holds 110,000 or so clones, with approximately 90% as singletons. Sequences were derived from peripheral blood, sampled 28 days after the second AZD1222 dose. The source of these receptors is an adult who received the AZD1222 COVID-19 vaccine.

This chain links TRBV2 with TRBJ2-3; maybe TRBD2 (6 bases). This CDR3 contains 13 residues. V lost 8 bases and J lost 6, with 15 bases in between. The germline V gene has CDR1 SNHLY and CDR2 FYNNEI. The CDR3 reads CASQGLSADTQYF. The DNA of the CDR3 is TGTGCCAGCCAGGGACTCTCCGCGGATACGCAGTATTTT.

The rearrangement uses TRBV12-3 or TRBV12-4 and TRBJ2-7; the D is unclear. The germline V and J ends were trimmed by 0 bases and 6 bases, with 3 bases remaining between them. The CDR3 sequence is 11 residues long. The CDR3 DNA sequence: TGTGCCAGCAGTTTAGCCCTCGAGCAGTACTTC. Translation gives CASSLALEQYF.

This chain links TRBV6-2 or TRBV6-3 with TRBJ2-1; TRBD2 matches 13 bases. J lost 9 bases, V lost 5 bases, and 7 bases had no gene match. This CDR3 contains 15 residues. Looked up from germline, CDR1 is MNHEY and CDR2 is SVGEGT. Here the CDR3 reads CASSQLAGGPSEQFF. The DNA for the CDR3 is TGTGCCAGCAGTCAACTAGCGGGAGGGCCCAGTGAGCAGTTCTTC.

Here the CDR3 reads CASSLYGQITMNTEAFF. The CDR3 DNA reads as TGTGCCAGCAGTTTATACGGACAAATAACGATGAACACTGAAGCTTTCTTT. The V gene is TRBV27, the J gene TRBJ1-1; maybe TRBD1 (5 bases). V was clipped by 1 base and J by 0 bases, with 15 bases between them. Germline CDR1 reads MNHEY; CDR2 reads SMNVEV (reference sequence). CDR3 length equals 17 residues.

The chain combines TRBV7-9 with TRBJ2-5, with 13 bases aligning to TRBD2. V dropped 5 bases and J dropped 2; count of bases not matched to a gene: 8. The CDR3 extends over 17 amino acids. In germline, CDR1 is SEHNR, CDR2 FQNEAQ (reference sequence). In nucleotides, the CDR3 is TGTGCCAGCAGCGCAACTGGACTAGCGGGAGCACAAGAGACCCAGTACTTC. It is translated as CASSATGLAGAQETQYF.

The chain is built from TRBV27 and TRBJ1-1; weak D call: TRBD1 (5 bases). The germline V gene has CDR1 MNHEY and CDR2 SMNVEV (reference sequence). V was shortened by 9 bases and J by 0 bases, with 20 bases between the two germline ends. This CDR3 has 16 residues. The CDR3 DNA follows: TGTGCCAGTTTATCGTTGGGGCTGGAAATGAACACTGAAGCTTTCTTT. It encodes CASLSLGLEMNTEAFF.

The rearrangement links TRBV5-1 to TRBJ2-3, with 7 bases matching TRBD2. Germline CDR1 and CDR2: SGHRS and YFSETQ. Trimming took 1 base from V and 0 from J; bases not matched to a gene: 11. The CDR3 covers 18 residues. CDR3: CASSLFGLVVSSTDTQYF. CDR3 DNA: TGCGCCAGCAGCTTGTTTGGACTAGTCGTAAGCAGCACAGATACGCAGTATTTT.